This T cell receptor beta chain was captured in a study of T cell changes during pregnancy in multiple sclerosis. Here immunoSEQ multiplex PCR was the method, and the copy in TCRdb shows in-frame clones only, minus some. Here the sample spans 80,000 to 130,000 clones, approximately 94% being singletons. V gave up 0 bases and J gave up 2 bases; unmatched junction bases: 1. The CDR3 is made up of 15 amino acids. CDR1 and CDR2 (germline): SGHTA, FQGTGA. V and J are TRBV7-3 and TRBJ2-5; 9 positions agree with TRBD2. The origin of this receptor is a female donor with multiple sclerosis, enrolled in a pregnancy study. The material was peripheral blood, obtained before pregnancy. In DNA form, the CDR3 reads TGTGCCAGCAGCTTAACTAGCGGGAGTCAAGAGACCCAGTACTTC. It specifies CASSLTSGSQETQYF.